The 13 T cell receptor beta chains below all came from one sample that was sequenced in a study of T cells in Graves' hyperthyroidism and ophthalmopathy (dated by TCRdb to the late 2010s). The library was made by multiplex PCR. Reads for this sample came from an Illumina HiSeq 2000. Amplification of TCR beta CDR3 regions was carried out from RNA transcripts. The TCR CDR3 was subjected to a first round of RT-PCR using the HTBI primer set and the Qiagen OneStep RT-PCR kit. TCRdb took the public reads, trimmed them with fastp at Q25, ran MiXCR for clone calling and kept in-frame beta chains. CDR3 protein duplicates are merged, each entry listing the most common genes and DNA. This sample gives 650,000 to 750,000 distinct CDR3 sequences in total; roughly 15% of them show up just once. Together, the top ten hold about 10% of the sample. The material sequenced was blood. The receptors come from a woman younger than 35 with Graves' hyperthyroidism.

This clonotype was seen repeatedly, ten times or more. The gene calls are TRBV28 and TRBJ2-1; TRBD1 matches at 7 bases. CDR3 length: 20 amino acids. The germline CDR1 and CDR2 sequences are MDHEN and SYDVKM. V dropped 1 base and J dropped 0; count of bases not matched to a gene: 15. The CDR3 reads CASSLLVIVRDSGSYNEQFF. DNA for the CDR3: TGTGCCAGCAGTTTATTAGTCATAGTGAGGGACAGTGGCTCCTACAATGAGCAGTTCTTC.

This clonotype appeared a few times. As DNA, the CDR3 is TGTGCCAGTAGTATAGTCCCGGGAGTAGATGAGCAGTTCTTC. Protein: CASSIVPGVDEQFF. This chain links TRBV19 with TRBJ2-1; tentative D call: TRBD2 (6 bases). CDR1 and CDR2 (germline): LNHDA, SQIVND (reference sequence). CDR3 length equals 14 residues. V was pared by 1 base and J by 8 bases, with 12 bases between.

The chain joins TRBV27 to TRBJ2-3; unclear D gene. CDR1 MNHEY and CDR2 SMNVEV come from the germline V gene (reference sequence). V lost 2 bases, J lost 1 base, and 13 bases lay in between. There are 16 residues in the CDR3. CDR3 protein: CASSLLKPQGTDTQYF. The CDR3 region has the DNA TGTGCCAGCAGTTTACTTAAACCCCAGGGCACAGATACGCAGTATTTT.

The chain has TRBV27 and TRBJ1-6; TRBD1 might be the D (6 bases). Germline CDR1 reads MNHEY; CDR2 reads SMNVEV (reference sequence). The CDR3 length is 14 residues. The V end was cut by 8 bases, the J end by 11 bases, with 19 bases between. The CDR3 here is CASGNRAGGTPLHF. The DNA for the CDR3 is TGTGCCAGCGGTAACAGGGCTGGTGGAACACCCCTCCACTTT.

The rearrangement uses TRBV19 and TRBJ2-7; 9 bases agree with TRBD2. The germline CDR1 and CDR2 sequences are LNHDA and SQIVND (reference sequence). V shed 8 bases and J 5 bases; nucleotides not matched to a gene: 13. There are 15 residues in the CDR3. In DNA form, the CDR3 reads TGTGCCAGTGCCCCCCTAGCGGGAAGAGGTCACGAGCAGTACTTC. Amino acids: CASAPLAGRGHEQYF. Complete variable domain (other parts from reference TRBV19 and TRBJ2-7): DGGITQSPKYLFRKEGQNVTLSCEQNLNHDAMYWYRQDPGQGLRLIYYSQIVNDFQKGDIAEGYSVSREKKESFPLTVTSAQKNPTAFYLCASAPLAGRGHEQYFGPGTRLTVT.

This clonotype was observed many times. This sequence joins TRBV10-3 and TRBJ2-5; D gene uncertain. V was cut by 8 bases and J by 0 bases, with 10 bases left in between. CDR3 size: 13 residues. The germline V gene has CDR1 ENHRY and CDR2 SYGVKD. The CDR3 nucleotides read TGTGCCATCTCCCCGGGCCACCAAGAGACCCAGTACTTC. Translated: CAISPGHQETQYF.

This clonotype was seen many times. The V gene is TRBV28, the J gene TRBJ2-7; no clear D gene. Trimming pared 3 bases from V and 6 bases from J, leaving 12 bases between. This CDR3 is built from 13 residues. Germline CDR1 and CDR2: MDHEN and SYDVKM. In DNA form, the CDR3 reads TGTGCCAGCAGTTTTACGGACGTTCCCGAGCAGTACTTC. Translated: CASSFTDVPEQYF.

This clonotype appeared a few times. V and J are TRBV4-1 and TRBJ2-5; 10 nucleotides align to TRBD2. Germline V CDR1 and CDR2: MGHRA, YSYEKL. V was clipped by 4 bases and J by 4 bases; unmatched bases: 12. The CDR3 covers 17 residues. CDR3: CASSPSRYSGRRETQYF. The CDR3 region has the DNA TGCGCCAGCAGCCCGAGCAGATATAGCGGGAGGAGAGAGACCCAGTACTTC.

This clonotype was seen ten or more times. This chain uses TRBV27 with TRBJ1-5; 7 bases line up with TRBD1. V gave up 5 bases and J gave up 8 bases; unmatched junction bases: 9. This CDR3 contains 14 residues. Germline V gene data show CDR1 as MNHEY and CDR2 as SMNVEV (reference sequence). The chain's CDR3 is CASSPTGWEKPQHF. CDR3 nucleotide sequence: TGTGCCAGCAGTCCGACAGGGTGGGAAAAGCCCCAGCATTTT.

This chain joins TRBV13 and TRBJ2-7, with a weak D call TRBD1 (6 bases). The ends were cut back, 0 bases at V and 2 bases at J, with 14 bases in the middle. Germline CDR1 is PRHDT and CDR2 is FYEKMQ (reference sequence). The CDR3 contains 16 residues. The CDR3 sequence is CASSLGHREVPYEQYF. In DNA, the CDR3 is TGTGCCAGCAGCTTAGGGCACAGGGAAGTTCCCTACGAGCAGTACTTC.

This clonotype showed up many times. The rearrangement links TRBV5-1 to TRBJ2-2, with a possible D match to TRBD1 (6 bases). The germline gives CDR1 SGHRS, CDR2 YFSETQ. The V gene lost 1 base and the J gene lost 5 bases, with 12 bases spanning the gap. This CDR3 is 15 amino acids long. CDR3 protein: CASSLWTDSTGELFF. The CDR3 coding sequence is TGCGCCAGCAGCTTGTGGACAGATTCGACCGGGGAGCTGTTTTTT.

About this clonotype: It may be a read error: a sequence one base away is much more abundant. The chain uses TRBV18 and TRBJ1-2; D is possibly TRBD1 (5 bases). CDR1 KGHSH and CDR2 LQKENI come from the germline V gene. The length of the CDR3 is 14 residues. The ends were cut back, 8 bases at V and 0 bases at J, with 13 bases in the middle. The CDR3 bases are TGTGCCAGCCCCCCGACAGAAGCTAACTATGGCTACACCTTC. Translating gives CASPPTEANYGYTF.

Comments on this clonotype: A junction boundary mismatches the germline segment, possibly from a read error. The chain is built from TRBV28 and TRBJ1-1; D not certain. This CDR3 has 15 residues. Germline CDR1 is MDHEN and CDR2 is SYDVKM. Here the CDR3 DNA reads TGTGCCAGCAGTACCCCCAACAGCCGGAACACTGAAGCTTTCTTC. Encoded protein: CASSTPNSRNTEAFF.